The 9 T cell receptor beta chains given below trace back to one sample, sequenced in a study of blood T cell repertoires in COVID-19. Repertoires were generated with immunoSEQ multiplex PCR, while TCRdb's copy carries only in-frame clones and drops some. The sample includes 250,000 to 350,000 clones, 70% to 90% seen only once; the top ten take under 15%. Material for sequencing was peripheral blood. The receptors come from a woman aged 55 to 70 with acute or convalescent COVID-19.

V gene TRBV28 combines with J gene TRBJ2-1, with D perhaps matching TRBD1 (5 bases). The V and J ends lost 3 bases and 5 bases respectively, with 17 bases between them. This CDR3 has 16 residues. The V gene's germline CDR1 is MDHEN and CDR2 SYDVKM. The DNA of the CDR3 is TGTGCCAGCAGTTTTCCTCAAGGACAAGCCAACAATGAGCAGTTCTTC. As protein: CASSFPQGQANNEQFF.

The CDR3 DNA reads TGTGCCAGTAGCGCGGGGACAGGGCCTCCCTATGGCTACACCTTC. Its translation is CASSAGTGPPYGYTF. The chain is built from TRBV19 and TRBJ1-2, with TRBD1 matching over 9 bases. V shed 6 bases and J 4 bases; nucleotides not matched to a gene: 9. The length of the CDR3 is 15 residues. The V gene's germline CDR1 is LNHDA and CDR2 SQIVND (reference sequence).

The V gene is TRBV6-5, the J gene TRBJ1-4; maybe TRBD1 (6 bases). This CDR3 spans 14 amino acids. Per the germline V gene, CDR1 is MNHEY and CDR2 is SVGAGI. The V gene lost 6 bases and the J gene lost 8 bases, with 16 bases spanning the gap. The CDR3 protein is CASRPTGTDEKLFF. The CDR3, as DNA: TGTGCCAGCAGGCCTACAGGGACGGACGAAAAACTGTTTTTT.

The chain uses TRBV7-9 and TRBJ1-1; TRBD1 is a possible D gene (5 bases). Between the trimmed V and J ends, which lost 6 bases and 0 bases, there was a span of 17 bases. This CDR3 is 16 amino acids long. The germline gives CDR1 SEHNR, CDR2 FQNEAQ (reference sequence). The CDR3 region has the DNA TGTGCCAGCAGTTCCCGGGACTTACTAATGAACACTGAAGCTTTCTTT. This gives the protein CASSSRDLLMNTEAFF.

The chain recombines TRBV7-8 with TRBJ2-7, with a possible D match to TRBD2 (6 bases). V was pared by 4 bases and J by 0 bases, with 19 bases between. The CDR3 has 17 amino acids. The germline V gene has CDR1 SGHVS and CDR2 FQNEAQ. The CDR3 nucleotides are TGTGCCAGCAGCTATTCGCCGGGACTCAAACTCTCCTACGAGCAGTACTTC. It encodes CASSYSPGLKLSYEQYF.

V usage is TRBV4-1 and J usage is TRBJ1-1; D perhaps matches TRBD1 (6 bases). This CDR3 region has 12 residues. Trimming removed 5 bases from V and 8 bases from J, with 12 bases in between. From germline, CDR1 is MGHRA and CDR2 YSYEKL. For the CDR3, the DNA is TGCGCCAGCAGCGGACGACAGGTGGAAGCTTTCTTT. Protein product: CASSGRQVEAFF.

V usage is TRBV7-2 and J usage is TRBJ1-4; the D is unclear. The length of the CDR3 is 16 residues. Trimming removed 1 base from V and 1 base from J, with 10 bases in between. CDR1 SGHTA and CDR2 FQGNSA come from the germline V gene. In nucleotides, the CDR3 is TGTGCCAGCAGCTTAGAGCGGGGTTTAACTAATGAAAAACTGTTTTTT. It specifies CASSLERGLTNEKLFF.

This chain connects TRBV23-1 to TRBJ2-2, with D possibly being TRBD1 (6 bases). TRBV23-1 is sorted into the ORF group, with uncertain function. V lost 4 bases and J 7 bases, leaving 10 bases between the germline ends. The CDR3 is 13 amino acids. The CDR3 nucleotides read TGCGCCAGCAGTCCCAGGGGCAACGGGGAGCTGTTTTTT. Amino acid sequence: CASSPRGNGELFF.

The chain carries TRBV4-3 and TRBJ2-1; 7 nucleotides match TRBD1. CDR3 length: 14 residues. CDR1 is LGHNA, CDR2 YSLEER, per germline. J lost 4 bases, V lost 4 bases, and 4 bases had no gene match. As DNA, the CDR3 is TGCGCCAGCAGCCTAGGACAGGCATACAATGAGCAGTTCTTC. Protein product: CASSLGQAYNEQFF.